This T cell receptor beta chain is drawn from a study of shared clonotypes between healthy human individuals (dated by TCRdb to the early 2020s). Some background on the complete study: The cohort comprised a couple of women and three men aged 18 to 49 years. For each donor, three plates each were used for CD4 naive and CD4 memory, two plates were used for CD8 naive, and one plate was used for CD8 memory. To estimate repertoire size and how much clonotypes are shared between individuals, the study performed deep sequencing of blood TCR repertoires from roughly five healthy adults. Libraries were prepared and TCR repertoires were sequenced by different laboratories using diverse techniques, in order to increase sequencing depth and limit assay-specific biases. Between about 0.8 and 9.5 billion PBMCs per donor were obtained by leukapheresis. Study-wide conclusions, independent of this receptor: Even with the large sequencing depth, rarefaction of the sorted-subset datasets indicated that sequencing was incomplete. Based on pairwise subsampling, the degree of clonotype sharing among donors was expected to be affected by sequencing depth. When a handful of donors were compared, the shared fraction of clonotypes was around 5.1% for naive CD4, 3% to 4% for naive CD8, roughly 2.5% for memory CD4, and less than 0.45% for memory CD8. Naive subsets generally had larger estimated clonotype richness than memory subsets. Only blood was sampled, and tissue TCR repertoires likely differ from those in blood. Because the study included a small number of donors, the genetic and exposure-history diversity represented was limited. Clonotypes shared by all four sorted-subset donors showed higher generation probabilities than non-shared clonotypes.

Based on the germline V gene, the CDR1 and CDR2 sequences are SGHTA and FQGNSA. Trimming costs V 1 base and J 1 base, and their ends lie 11 bases apart. The CDR3 runs 15 residues from the cysteine to the phenylalanine. CDR3 DNA is the only sequence kept; it has 45 bases, read in frame from the first base. The donors were healthy, HIV-negative adults who had no recently reported acute infections or vaccinations. Only Caucasian adults living in Nashville, Tennessee, USA were represented among the donors. CD4+ T cells were enriched through magnetic negative selection, after which naive cells were positively selected on CD45RA and the remaining negative fraction served as the memory subset. After blood collection by leukapheresis, PBMCs were isolated using Ficoll-Histopaque density gradient centrifugation and then cryopreserved in the vapor phase of liquid nitrogen. Analytical flow cytometry was used to check the purity and quantity of each magnetically sorted T cell population. Genomic DNA was isolated from each sorted fraction and quantified by UV absorbance on a Nanodrop 2000c.

TCR CDR3 regions were amplified from genomic DNA by multiplex PCR using the deep immunoSEQ assay. Extracted genomic DNA from each cell subset was distributed evenly across all wells of several immunoSEQ 96-well plates, and each plate was treated as a replicate. For sorted subsets, about 200 ng genomic DNA, equal to about 30,000 T cell genomes, was loaded into each replicate PCR. The purified libraries were quantified using a Qubit 3.0 fluorometer, sized with a Bioanalyzer 2100, and then quantified again using the KAPA Library Quantification kit. Every immunoSEQ 96-well plate was sequenced on a separate single-read 150-cycle Illumina NextSeq 550 flow cell. The paper's processing steps were these. Because the immunoSEQ output held only junctional sequences and lacked quality scores, the filtering could not match the filtering applied to full-length reads. Sequences were annotated with PyIR, a Python wrapper for IgBLAST v1.9, using IMGT germline references to assign V/J genes and CDR3. Any read was removed if the V/J assignment was weak (E-value above 1e-6), the CDR3 was missing, or the read contained stop codons, out-of-frame junctions, or ambiguous translated residues. A V3J clonotype was defined by an identical inferred V gene, J gene, and CDR3 amino acid sequence. The percentage overlap between two repertoires was calculated by dividing the number of shared unique clonotypes by the size of the smaller repertoire. Three approaches were used to assess repertoire richness: RTK rarefaction, the Chao1 estimator, and Recon v2.1 estimates of unobserved clonotypes. Generation probabilities were computed with OLGA for all TCRbeta clonotypes obtained by the gDNA method from four donors. The immuneACCESS repertoire file appears here via TCRdb, limited to in-frame rearrangements. These files lack a portion of the clones; in checked studies, under half of the deficit traces to unresolved V genes, and the cause of the others is not known. For V, J and clone size, that table is used; D and trimming come from the DNA. Here the sample has around 990,000 clones; around 77% occur a single time. More than 0.85% of the sample goes to the ten largest clones.

This clone was picked up many times. There is no known antigen for this receptor. No much larger clonotype is one base removed from it; base qualities were not supplied. The TCR was taken from a man aged 18 to 30 in good health. Some clones in this sample may be carry-over from other donors' samples. The chain is assembled from TRBV7-2 and TRBJ2-7; no D gene call is confident. Material: memory CD4+ T cells from PBMCs. The cell subset or site label on this specimen signifies: CD45RA-negative fraction. The nucleotide sequence is given as TGTGCCAGCAGCTTAGGCGGCTACCCTTCCTACGAGCAGTACTTC. Translated, this gives CASSLGGYPSYEQYF.